This TCR beta chain was profiled in a study of radiation and T cells in renal cell carcinoma. Method: immunoSEQ multiplex PCR; TCRdb's copy keeps in-frame clones and lacks some. The data hold 94,000 or so clones, with approximately 83% observed a single time. This CDR3 comprises 13 residues. The germline V gene has CDR1 ENHRY and CDR2 SYGVKD. Trimming cost V 2 bases and J 4 bases, with 8 bases left between them. Time point specified: baseline pretreatment blood. The sample's treatment: 15 Gy SBRT to primary tumor, nephrectomy 4 weeks later. The sequencing here drew on blood, taken from a patient whose treatment included radiotherapy and nephrectomy. The chain links TRBV10-3 to TRBJ2-5; D tentatively fits TRBD1 or TRBD2 (5 bases each). The source is a man aged 60-69 years with renal cell carcinoma. In DNA form, the CDR3 reads TGTGCCATCAGTGAGGAGGGGCGAGAGACCCAGTACTTC. Amino acids: CAISEEGRETQYF.